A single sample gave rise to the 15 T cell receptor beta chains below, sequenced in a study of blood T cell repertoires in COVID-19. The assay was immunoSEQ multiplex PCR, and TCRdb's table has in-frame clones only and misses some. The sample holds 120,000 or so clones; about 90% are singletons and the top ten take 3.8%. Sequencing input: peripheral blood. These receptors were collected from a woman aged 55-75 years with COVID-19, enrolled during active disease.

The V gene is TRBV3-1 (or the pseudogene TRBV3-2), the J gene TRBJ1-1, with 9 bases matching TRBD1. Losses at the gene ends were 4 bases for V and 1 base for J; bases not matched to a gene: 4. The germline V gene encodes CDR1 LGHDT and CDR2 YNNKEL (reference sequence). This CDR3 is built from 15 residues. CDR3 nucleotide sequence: TGTGCCAGCAGCCGAGGGACAGGGTCGAACACTGAAGCTTTCTTT. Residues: CASSRGTGSNTEAFF.

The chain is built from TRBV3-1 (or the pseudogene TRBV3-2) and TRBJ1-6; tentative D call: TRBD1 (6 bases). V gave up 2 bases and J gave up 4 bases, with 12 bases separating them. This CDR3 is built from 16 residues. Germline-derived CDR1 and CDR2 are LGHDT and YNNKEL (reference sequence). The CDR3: CASSQTSDRYNSPLHF. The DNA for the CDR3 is TGTGCCAGCAGCCAAACGTCGGACAGATATAATTCACCCCTCCACTTT.

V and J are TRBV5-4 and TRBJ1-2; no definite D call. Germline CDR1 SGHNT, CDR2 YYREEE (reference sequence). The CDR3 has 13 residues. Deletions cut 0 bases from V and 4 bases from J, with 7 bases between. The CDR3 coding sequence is TGTGCCAGCAGCTTGGTGGGCAGCTATGGCTACACCTTC. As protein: CASSLVGSYGYTF.

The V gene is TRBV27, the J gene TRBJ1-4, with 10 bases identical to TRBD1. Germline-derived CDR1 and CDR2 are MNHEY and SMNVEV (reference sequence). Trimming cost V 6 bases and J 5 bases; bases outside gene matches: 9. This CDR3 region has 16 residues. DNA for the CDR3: TGTGCCAGCAGCCTATTTTCGGGACAGGGGAATGAAAAACTGTTTTTT. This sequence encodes CASSLFSGQGNEKLFF.

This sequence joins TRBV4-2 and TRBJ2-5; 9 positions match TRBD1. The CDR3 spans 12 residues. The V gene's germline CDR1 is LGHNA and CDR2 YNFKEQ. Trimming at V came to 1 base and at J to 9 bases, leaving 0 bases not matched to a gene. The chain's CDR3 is CASSQGQGAQYF. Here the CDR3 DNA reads TGTGCCAGCAGCCAAGGACAGGGGGCCCAGTACTTC.

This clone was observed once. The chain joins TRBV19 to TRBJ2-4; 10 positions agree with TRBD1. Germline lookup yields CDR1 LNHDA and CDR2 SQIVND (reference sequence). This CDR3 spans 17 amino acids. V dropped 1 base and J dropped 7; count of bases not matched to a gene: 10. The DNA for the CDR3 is TGTGCCAGTAGTATAGCTCGCGACAGGGGGCTTGAGAACATTCAGTACTTC. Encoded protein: CASSIARDRGLENIQYF.

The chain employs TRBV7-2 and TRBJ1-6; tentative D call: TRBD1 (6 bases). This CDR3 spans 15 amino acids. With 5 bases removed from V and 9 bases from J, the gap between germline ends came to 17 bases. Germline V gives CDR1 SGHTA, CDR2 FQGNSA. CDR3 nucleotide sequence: TGTGCCAGCAGCACTGGACAGAGATTTAGTTCACCCCTCCACTTT. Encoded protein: CASSTGQRFSSPLHF.

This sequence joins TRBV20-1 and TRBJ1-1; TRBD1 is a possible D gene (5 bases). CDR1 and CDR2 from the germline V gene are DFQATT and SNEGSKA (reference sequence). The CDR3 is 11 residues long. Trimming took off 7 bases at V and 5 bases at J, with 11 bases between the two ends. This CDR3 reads CSVRRGTEAFF. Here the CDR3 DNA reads TGCAGTGTACGGCGGGGGACTGAAGCTTTCTTT.

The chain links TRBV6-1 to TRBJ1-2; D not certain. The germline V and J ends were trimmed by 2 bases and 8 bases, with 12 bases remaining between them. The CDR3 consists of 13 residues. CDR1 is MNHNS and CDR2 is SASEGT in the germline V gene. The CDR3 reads CASSESRQRGYTF. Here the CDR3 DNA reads TGTGCCAGCAGTGAAAGTCGCCAGAGGGGCTACACCTTC.

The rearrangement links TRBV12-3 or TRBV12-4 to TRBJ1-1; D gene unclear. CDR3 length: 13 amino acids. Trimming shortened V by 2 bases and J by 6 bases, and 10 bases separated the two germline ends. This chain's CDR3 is CASSLLWPPEAFF. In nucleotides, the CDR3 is TGTGCCAGCAGTTTATTGTGGCCACCTGAAGCTTTCTTT.

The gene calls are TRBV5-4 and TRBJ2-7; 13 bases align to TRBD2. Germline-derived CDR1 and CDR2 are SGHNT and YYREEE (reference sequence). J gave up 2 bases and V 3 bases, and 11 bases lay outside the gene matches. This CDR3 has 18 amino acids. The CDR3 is CASSSKGLAGVLPYEQYF. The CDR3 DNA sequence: TGTGCCAGCAGCTCTAAAGGACTAGCGGGGGTGCTTCCCTACGAGCAGTACTTC.

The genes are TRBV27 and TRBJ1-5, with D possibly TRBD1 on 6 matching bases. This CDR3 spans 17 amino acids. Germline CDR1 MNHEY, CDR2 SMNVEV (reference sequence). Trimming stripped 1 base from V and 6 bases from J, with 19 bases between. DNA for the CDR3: TGTGCCAGCAGTTTATGGGGGGGCGCCGGTAGAGGTCAGCCCCAGCATTTT. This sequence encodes CASSLWGGAGRGQPQHF.

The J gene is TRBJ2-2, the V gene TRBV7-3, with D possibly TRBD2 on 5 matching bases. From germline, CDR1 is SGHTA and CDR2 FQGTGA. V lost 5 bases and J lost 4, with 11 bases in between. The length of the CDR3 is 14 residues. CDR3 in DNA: TGTGCCAGCAGCCCCGGGGTGGCCACCGGGGAGCTGTTTTTT. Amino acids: CASSPGVATGELFF.

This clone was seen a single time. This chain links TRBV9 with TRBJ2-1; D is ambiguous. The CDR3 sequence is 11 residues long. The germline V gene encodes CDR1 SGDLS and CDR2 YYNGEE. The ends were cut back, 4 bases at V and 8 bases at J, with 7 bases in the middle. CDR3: CASSPGHEQFF. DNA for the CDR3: TGTGCCAGCAGCCCAGGTCATGAGCAGTTCTTC.

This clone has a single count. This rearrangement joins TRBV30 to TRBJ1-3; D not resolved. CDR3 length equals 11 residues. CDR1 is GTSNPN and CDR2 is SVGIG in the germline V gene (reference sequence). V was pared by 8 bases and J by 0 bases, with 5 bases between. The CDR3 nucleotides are TGTGCCGGAGGCTCTGGAAACACCATATATTTT. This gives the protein CAGGSGNTIYF. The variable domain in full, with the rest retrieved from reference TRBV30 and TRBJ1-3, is SQTIHQWPATLVQPVGSPLSLECTVEGTSNPNLYWYRQAAGRGLQLLFYSVGIGQISSEVPQNLSASRPQDRQFILSSKKLLLSDSGFYLCAGGSGNTIYFGEGSWLTVV.